Below are 9 T cell receptor beta chains sequenced from a single sample in a study of blood T cell repertoires in COVID-19. Using immunoSEQ multiplex PCR, the repertoire was profiled, and TCRdb retains in-frame clones only, with some absent. The repertoire holds about 110,000 clones, with around 81% as singletons. The specimen sequenced was peripheral blood. The receptor source for this set is a woman in her seventies with acute or convalescent COVID-19.

This clone appeared a single time. This chain links TRBV5-1 with TRBJ2-5; TRBD2 might be the D (6 bases). V dropped 0 bases and J dropped 9 bases, with 18 bases sitting between them. The V gene's germline CDR1 is SGHRS and CDR2 YFSETQ. CDR3 length: 15 amino acids. CDR3 loop: CASSLVGDSPYAQYF. The DNA of the CDR3 is TGCGCCAGCAGCTTGGTGGGGGACTCCCCATACGCCCAGTACTTC.

The V gene is TRBV5-8, the J gene TRBJ2-7; 14 bases line up with TRBD2. The junction had 7 bases not matched to a gene; V was cut back by 4 bases and J by 1 base. Germline CDR1 is SGHTS and CDR2 is YDEGEE. This CDR3 is built from 17 residues. The CDR3 region has the DNA TGTGCCAGCAGCCCCGGGACTAGCGGGAGTAGGTCCTACGAGCAGTACTTC. Translated, it gives CASSPGTSGSRSYEQYF.

This rearrangement joins TRBV7-8 to TRBJ1-2, with TRBD1 matching over 10 bases. Trimming took 4 bases from V and 7 from J; bases not matched to a gene: 15. Germline values: CDR1 SGHVS, CDR2 FQNEAQ. CDR3 length: 17 residues. CDR3 protein: CASSSARRDRGRSGYTF. The CDR3 DNA reads as TGTGCCAGCAGCTCTGCCCGCCGGGACAGGGGTAGAAGTGGCTACACCTTC. Using reference TRBV7-8 and TRBJ1-2 for the parts outside the CDR3, the full variable domain is GAGVSQSPRYKVAKRGQDVALRCDPISGHVSLFWYQQALGQGPEFLTYFQNEAQLDKSGLPSDRFFAERPEGSVSTLKIQRTQQEDSAVYLCASSSARRDRGRSGYTFGSGTRLTVV.

The chain combines TRBV11-3 with TRBJ2-3; D unclear. In germline, CDR1 is SGHNT, CDR2 YENEEA. The CDR3 contains 12 residues. Trimming left V 5 bases short and J 2 bases short, with 5 bases between. The CDR3 sequence is CASSTVTDTQYF. CDR3 nucleotides: TGTGCCAGCAGCACAGTCACAGATACGCAGTATTTT.

Remarks on this clone: Other nucleotide sequences in the sample specify the same CDR3. CDR3 in amino acids: CASSLQGADGYTF. The CDR3, as DNA: TGTGCCAGCAGCCTTCAGGGGGCGGATGGCTACACCTTC. The chain employs TRBV5-4 and TRBJ1-2; the match to TRBD1 covers 8 bases. The CDR3 is made up of 13 amino acids. Germline V lookup: CDR1 SGHNT, CDR2 YYREEE (reference sequence). V dropped 4 bases and J dropped 6; count of bases not matched to a gene: 5.

V is TRBV27 and J is TRBJ2-3, with TRBD2 matching 8 bases. The CDR3 totals 17 residues. Per the germline V gene, CDR1 is MNHEY and CDR2 is SMNVEV (reference sequence). J lost 5 bases, V lost 2 bases, and 12 bases had no gene match. CDR3 loop: CASSLVLAGYNVDTQYF. The CDR3, as DNA: TGTGCCAGCAGTTTAGTCCTAGCGGGTTATAATGTAGATACGCAGTATTTT.

As concerns this clone: Compared with germline, one end of the junction differs, possibly owing to a read error. The chain uses TRBV11-2 and TRBJ2-3; 7 nucleotides match TRBD2. The germline gives CDR1 SGHAT, CDR2 FQNNGV. CDR3 length: 14 amino acids. CDR3 coding DNA: TGTGCCAGCATCTTAAGCGGGGGCACAGATACGCAGTATTTT. Its protein product is CASILSGGTDTQYF.

The chain uses TRBV19 and TRBJ2-7; no firm D call. V lost 3 bases and J 2 bases, leaving 11 bases between the germline ends. The germline CDR1 and CDR2 sequences are LNHDA and SQIVND (reference sequence). The CDR3 has 14 residues. CDR3 bases: TGTGCCAGTAGTATCGCCGGGTTTACCTACGAGCAGTACTTC. This sequence encodes CASSIAGFTYEQYF. The full variable domain, rest sourced from reference TRBV19 and TRBJ2-7, is DGGITQSPKYLFRKEGQNVTLSCEQNLNHDAMYWYRQDPGQGLRLIYYSQIVNDFQKGDIAEGYSVSREKKESFPLTVTSAQKNPTAFYLCASSIAGFTYEQYFGPGTRLTVT.

The CDR3 loop is CASSSQGAQDEKLFF. The DNA for the CDR3 is TGTGCCAGCAGCTCTCAGGGGGCGCAAGATGAAAAACTGTTTTTT. The chain joins TRBV7-9 to TRBJ1-4, with TRBD1 matching over 8 bases. This CDR3 contains 15 residues. CDR1 SEHNR and CDR2 FQNEAQ come from the germline V gene (reference sequence). Trimming at V came to 4 bases and at J to 6 bases, leaving 7 bases not matched to a gene. The full variable domain, in which reference TRBV7-9 and TRBJ1-4 provide the parts outside the CDR3, is DTGVSQNPRHKITKRGQNVTFRCDPISEHNRLYWYRQTLGQGPEFLTYFQNEAQLEKSRLLSDRFSAERPKGSFSTLEIQRTEQGDSAMYLCASSSQGAQDEKLFFGSGTQLSVL.